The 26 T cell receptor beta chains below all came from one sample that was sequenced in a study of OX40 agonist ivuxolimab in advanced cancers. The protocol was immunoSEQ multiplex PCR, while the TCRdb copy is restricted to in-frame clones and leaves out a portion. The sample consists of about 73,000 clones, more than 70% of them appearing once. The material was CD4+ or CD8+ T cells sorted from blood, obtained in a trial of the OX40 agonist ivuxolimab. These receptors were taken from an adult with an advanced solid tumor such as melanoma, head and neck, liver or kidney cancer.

The CDR3 sequence is CASRLGVEQYF. The DNA of the CDR3 is TGTGCCAGCAGGCTAGGGGTCGAGCAGTACTTC. J is TRBJ2-7 and V is TRBV2; possibly TRBD1 for D (5 bases). Germline loops: CDR1 SNHLY, CDR2 FYNNEI. CDR3 length equals 11 residues. With 6 bases removed from V and 6 bases from J, the gap between germline ends came to 9 bases.

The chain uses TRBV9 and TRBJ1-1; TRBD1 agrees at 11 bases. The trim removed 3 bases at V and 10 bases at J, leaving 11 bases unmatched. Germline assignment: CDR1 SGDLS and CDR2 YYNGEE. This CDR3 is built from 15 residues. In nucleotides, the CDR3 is TGTGCCAGCAGCGCGCGAGCCGGGACAGGGGGAGGAGCTTTCTTT. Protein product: CASSARAGTGGGAFF.

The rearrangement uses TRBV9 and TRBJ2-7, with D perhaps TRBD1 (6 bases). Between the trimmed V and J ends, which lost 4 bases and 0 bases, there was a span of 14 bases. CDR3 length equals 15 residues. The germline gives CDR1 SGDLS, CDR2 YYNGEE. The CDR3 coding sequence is TGTGCCAGCAGCCCGGCGTGGACAGCCTCCTACGAGCAGTACTTC. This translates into CASSPAWTASYEQYF.

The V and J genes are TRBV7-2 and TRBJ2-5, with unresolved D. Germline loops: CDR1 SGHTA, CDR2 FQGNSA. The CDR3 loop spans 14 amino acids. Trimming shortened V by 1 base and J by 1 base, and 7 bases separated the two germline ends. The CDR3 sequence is CASSLEMFQETQYF. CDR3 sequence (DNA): TGTGCCAGCAGCTTAGAGATGTTCCAAGAGACCCAGTACTTC.

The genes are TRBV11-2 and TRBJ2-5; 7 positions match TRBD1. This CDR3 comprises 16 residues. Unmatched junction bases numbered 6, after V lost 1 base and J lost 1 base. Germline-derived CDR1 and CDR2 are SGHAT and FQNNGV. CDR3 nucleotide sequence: TGTGCCAGCAGCTTAGGGACAGGTGGAGGCCAAGAGACCCAGTACTTC. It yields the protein CASSLGTGGGQETQYF.

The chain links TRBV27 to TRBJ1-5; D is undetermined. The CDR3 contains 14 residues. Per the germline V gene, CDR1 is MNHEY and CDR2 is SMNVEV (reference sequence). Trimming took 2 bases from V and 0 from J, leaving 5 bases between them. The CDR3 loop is CASSLTVSNQPQHF. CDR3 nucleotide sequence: TGTGCCAGCAGTTTAACGGTTAGCAATCAGCCCCAGCATTTT.

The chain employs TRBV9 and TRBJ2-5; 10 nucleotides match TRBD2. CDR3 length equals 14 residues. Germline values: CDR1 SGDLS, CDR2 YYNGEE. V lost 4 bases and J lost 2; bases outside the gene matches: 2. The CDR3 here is CASSFSGGQETQYF. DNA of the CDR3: TGTGCCAGCAGCTTTAGCGGGGGGCAAGAGACCCAGTACTTC.

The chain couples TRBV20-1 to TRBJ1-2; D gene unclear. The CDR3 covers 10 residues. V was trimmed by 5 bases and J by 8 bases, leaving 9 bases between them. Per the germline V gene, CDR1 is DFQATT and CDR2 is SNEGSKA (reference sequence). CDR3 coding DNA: TGCAGTGCTTTCGTAACGGGCTACACCTTC. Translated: CSAFVTGYTF.

CDR3 in amino acids: CASSSGQDAEAFF. In DNA form, the CDR3 reads TGTGCCAGCAGCTCCGGACAAGACGCTGAAGCTTTCTTT. The rearrangement uses TRBV6-6 and TRBJ1-1; a weak D match, TRBD1 (5 bases). This CDR3 is built from 13 residues. V lost 6 bases, J lost 6 bases, and 14 bases lay in between. Germline CDR1 MNHNY, CDR2 SVGAGI (reference sequence).

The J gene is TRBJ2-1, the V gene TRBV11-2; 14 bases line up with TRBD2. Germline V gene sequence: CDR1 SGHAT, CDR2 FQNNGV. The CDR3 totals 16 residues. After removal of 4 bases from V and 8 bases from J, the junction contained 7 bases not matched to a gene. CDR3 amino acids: CASSWTSGRIGHEQFF. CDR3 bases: TGTGCCAGCAGCTGGACTAGCGGGAGGATTGGGCATGAGCAGTTCTTC.

In nucleotides, the CDR3 is TGTGCCAGCAGCCGAAAACCGGGACAGGGAGAGACCCAGTACTTC. This translates into CASSRKPGQGETQYF. The chain joins TRBV6-5 to TRBJ2-5; 9 bases are shared with TRBD1. CDR1 is MNHEY, CDR2 SVGAGI, per germline. CDR3 length: 15 amino acids. With V trimmed by 6 bases and J by 4 bases, 9 bases remained unmatched.

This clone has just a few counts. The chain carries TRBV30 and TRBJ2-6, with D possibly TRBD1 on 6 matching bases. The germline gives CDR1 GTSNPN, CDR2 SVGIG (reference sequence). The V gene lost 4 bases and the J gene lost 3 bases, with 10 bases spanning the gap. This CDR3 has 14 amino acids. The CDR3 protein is CAWTAGDGANVLTF. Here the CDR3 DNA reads TGTGCCTGGACGGCAGGGGATGGGGCCAACGTCCTGACTTTC.

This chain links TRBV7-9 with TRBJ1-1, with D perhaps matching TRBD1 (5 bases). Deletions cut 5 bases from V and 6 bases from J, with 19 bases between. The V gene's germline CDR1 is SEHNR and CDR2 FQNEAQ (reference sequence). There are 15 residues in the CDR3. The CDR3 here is CASSRGGGNPPEAFF. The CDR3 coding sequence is TGTGCCAGCAGCCGGGGCGGGGGGAACCCCCCTGAAGCTTTCTTT.

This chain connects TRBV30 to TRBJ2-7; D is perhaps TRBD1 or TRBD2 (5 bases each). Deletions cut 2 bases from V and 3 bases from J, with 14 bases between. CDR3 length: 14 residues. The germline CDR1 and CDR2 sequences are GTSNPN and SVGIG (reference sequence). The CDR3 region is CAWSKGRFFYEQYF. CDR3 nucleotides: TGTGCCTGGAGTAAGGGACGTTTCTTCTACGAGCAGTACTTC. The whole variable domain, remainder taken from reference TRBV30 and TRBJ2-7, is SQTIHQWPATLVQPVGSPLSLECTVEGTSNPNLYWYRQAAGRGLQLLFYSVGIGQISSEVPQNLSASRPQDRQFILSSKKLLLSDSGFYLCAWSKGRFFYEQYFGPGTRLTVT.

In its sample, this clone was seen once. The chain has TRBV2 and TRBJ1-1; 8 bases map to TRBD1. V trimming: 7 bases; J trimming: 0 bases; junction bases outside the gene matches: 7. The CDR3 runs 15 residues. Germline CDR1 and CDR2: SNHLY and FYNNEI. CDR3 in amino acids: CASNAGQALNTEAFF. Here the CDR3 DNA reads TGTGCCAGCAACGCGGGACAGGCCTTGAACACTGAAGCTTTCTTT.

CDR3 sequence: CASSQAWQGATEAFF. Written as DNA, the CDR3 is TGTGCCAGCAGCCAAGCTTGGCAGGGGGCCACTGAAGCTTTCTTT. The genes are TRBV4-2 and TRBJ1-1, with TRBD1 matching 8 bases. There are 15 residues in the CDR3. With 1 base clipped from V and 4 bases from J, the junction kept 5 bases outside the gene matches. Germline-derived CDR1 and CDR2 are LGHNA and YNFKEQ.

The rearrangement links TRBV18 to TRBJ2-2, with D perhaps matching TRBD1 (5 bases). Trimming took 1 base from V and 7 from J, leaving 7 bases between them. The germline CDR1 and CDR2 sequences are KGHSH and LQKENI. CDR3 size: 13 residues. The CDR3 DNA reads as TGTGCCAGCTCACCACAGGGGAACGGGGAGCTGTTTTTT. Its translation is CASSPQGNGELFF.

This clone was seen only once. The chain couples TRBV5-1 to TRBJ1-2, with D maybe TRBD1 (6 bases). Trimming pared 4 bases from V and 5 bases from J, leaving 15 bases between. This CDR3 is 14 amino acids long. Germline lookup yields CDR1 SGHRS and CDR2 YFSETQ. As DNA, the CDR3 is TGCGCCAGCAGCCTAGGACAGACCAGTTATGGCTACACCTTC. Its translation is CASSLGQTSYGYTF.

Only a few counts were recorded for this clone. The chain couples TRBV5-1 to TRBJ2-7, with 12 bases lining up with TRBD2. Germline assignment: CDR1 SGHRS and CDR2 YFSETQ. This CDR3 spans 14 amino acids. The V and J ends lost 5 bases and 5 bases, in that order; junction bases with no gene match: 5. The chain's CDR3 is CASSSTSGSNEQYF. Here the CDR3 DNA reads TGCGCCAGCAGTTCGACTAGCGGGAGTAACGAGCAGTACTTC.

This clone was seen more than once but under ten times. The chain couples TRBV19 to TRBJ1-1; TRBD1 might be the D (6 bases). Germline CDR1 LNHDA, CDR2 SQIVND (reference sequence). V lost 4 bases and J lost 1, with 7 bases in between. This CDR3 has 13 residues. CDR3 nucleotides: TGTGCCAGTAGTACCAGGGGGAACACTGAAGCTTTCTTT. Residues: CASSTRGNTEAFF. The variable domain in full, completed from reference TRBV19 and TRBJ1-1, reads DGGITQSPKYLFRKEGQNVTLSCEQNLNHDAMYWYRQDPGQGLRLIYYSQIVNDFQKGDIAEGYSVSREKKESFPLTVTSAQKNPTAFYLCASSTRGNTEAFFGQGTRLTVV.

The CDR3 here is CAWRPASMGSPLHF. CDR3 DNA sequence: TGTGCCTGGAGGCCCGCCAGCATGGGGTCACCCCTCCACTTT. V gene TRBV30 combines with J gene TRBJ1-6; D remains ambiguous. CDR1 is GTSNPN, CDR2 SVGIG, per germline (reference sequence). V lost 3 bases and J 10 bases, leaving 16 bases between the germline ends. The CDR3 runs 14 residues.

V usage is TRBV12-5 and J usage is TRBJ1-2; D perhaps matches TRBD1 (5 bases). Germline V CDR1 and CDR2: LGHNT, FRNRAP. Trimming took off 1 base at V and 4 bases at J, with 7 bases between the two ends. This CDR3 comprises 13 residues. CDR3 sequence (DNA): TGTGCTAGTGGTTTGGGGGGCGGCTATGGCTACACCTTC. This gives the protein CASGLGGGYGYTF.

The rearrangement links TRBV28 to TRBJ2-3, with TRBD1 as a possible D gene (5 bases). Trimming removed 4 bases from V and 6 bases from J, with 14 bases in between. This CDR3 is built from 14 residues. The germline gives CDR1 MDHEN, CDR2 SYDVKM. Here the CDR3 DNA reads TGTGCCAGCAGTTCCCAGGGCCTCGCGGATACGCAGTATTTT. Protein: CASSSQGLADTQYF.

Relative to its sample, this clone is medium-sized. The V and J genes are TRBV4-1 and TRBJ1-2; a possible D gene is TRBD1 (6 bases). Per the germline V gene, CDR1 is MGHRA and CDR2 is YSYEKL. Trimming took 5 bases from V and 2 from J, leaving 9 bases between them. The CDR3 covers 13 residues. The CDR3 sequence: CASSVTGNYGYTF. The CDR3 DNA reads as TGCGCCAGCAGCGTCACAGGGAACTATGGCTACACCTTC.

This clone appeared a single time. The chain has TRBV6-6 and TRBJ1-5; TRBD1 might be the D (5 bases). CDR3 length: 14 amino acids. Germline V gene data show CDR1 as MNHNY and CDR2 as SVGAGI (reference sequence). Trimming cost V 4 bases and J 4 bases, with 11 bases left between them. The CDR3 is CASSSGQVNQPQHF. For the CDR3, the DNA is TGTGCCAGCAGTTCAGGACAAGTTAATCAGCCCCAGCATTTT.

This CDR3 is CASSQEGAAFF. The CDR3 DNA reads as TGCGCCAGCAGCCAAGAGGGGGCAGCTTTCTTT. This chain joins TRBV4-3 and TRBJ1-1, with a weak D call TRBD1 (6 bases). CDR1 and CDR2 (germline): LGHNA, YSLEER. The CDR3 has 11 residues. The V end lost 0 bases, the J end lost 10 bases, and 6 bases lay between the germline ends.